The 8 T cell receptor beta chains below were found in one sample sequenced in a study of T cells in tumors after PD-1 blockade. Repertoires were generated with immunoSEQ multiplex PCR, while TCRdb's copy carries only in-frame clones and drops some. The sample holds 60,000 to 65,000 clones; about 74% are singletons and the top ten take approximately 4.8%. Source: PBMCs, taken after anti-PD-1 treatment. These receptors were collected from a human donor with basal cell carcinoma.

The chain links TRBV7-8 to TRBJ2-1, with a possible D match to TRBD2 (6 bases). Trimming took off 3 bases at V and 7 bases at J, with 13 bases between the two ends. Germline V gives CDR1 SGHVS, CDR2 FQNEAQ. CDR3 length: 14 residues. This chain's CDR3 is CASSFLWGENEQFF. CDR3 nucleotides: TGTGCCAGCAGCTTCCTATGGGGGGAGAATGAGCAGTTCTTC.

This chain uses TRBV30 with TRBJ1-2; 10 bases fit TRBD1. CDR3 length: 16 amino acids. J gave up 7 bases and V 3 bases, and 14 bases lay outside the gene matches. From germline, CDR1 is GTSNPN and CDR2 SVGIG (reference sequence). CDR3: CAWSQRTGGSVSGYTF. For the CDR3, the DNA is TGTGCCTGGAGCCAACGGACAGGGGGGAGTGTGAGTGGCTACACCTTC.

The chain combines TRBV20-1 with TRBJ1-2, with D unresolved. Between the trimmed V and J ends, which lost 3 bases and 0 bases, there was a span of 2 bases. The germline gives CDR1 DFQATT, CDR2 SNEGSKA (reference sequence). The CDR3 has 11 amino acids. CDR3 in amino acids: CSASTNYGYTF. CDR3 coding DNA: TGCAGTGCTAGCACTAACTATGGCTACACCTTC.

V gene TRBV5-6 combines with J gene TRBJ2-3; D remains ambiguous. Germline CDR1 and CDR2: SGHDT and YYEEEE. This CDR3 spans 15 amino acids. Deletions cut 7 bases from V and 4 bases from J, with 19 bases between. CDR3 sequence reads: CASRPGRLGADTQYF. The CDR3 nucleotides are TGTGCCAGCCGACCGGGCAGGTTAGGCGCAGATACGCAGTATTTT. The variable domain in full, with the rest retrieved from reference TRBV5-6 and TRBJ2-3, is DAGVTQSPTHLIKTRGQQVTLRCSPKSGHDTVSWYQQALGQGPQFIFQYYEEEERQRGNFPDRFSGHQFPNYSSELNVNALLLGDSALYLCASRPGRLGADTQYFGPGTRLTVL.

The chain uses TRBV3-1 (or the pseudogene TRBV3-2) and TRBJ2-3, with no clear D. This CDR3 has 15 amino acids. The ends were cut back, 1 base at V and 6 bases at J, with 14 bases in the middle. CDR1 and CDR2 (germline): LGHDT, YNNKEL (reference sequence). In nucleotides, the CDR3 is TGTGCCAGCAGCCAAGGCCGGGCCTCATGGGATACGCAGTATTTT. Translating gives CASSQGRASWDTQYF.

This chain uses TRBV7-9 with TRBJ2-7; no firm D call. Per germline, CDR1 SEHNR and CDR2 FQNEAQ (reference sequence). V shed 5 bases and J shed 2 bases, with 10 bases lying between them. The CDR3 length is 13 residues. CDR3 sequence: CASSPSTAYEQYF. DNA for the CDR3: TGTGCCAGCAGCCCCAGTACGGCCTACGAGCAGTACTTC.

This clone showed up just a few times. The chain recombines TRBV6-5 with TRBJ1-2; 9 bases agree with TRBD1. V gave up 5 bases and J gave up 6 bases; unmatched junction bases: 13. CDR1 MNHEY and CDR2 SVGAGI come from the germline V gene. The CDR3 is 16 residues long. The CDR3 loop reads CASSNLPGQGKNGYTF. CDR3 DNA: TGTGCCAGCAGTAACTTACCGGGACAGGGAAAGAATGGCTACACCTTC.

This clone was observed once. The CDR3 sequence is CAWSSRGENTIYF. The CDR3 region has the DNA TGTGCCTGGAGTTCCAGAGGGGAAAACACCATATATTTT. The rearrangement uses TRBV30 and TRBJ1-3; a weak D match, TRBD1 (5 bases). The CDR3 spans 13 residues. Germline values: CDR1 GTSNPN, CDR2 SVGIG (reference sequence). V was pared by 2 bases and J by 6 bases, with 11 bases between.